The 14 T cell receptor beta chains below all came from one sample that was sequenced in a study of identical twins. TCRdb re-derived calls from the 5' RACE reads in MiXCR, one entry per CDR3 protein. The sample shows 460,000 or so distinct CDR3 sequences, 14% of them seen only once. These data also formed part of another study, on yellow fever vaccine responses in identical twins.

Sequencing input: CD4+ T cells sorted from blood. The receptors originated from a woman in her late teens or twenties in good health.

The rearrangement links TRBV2 to TRBJ2-5, with 9 bases identical to TRBD1. Germline CDR1 reads SNHLY; CDR2 reads FYNNEI. V was clipped by 5 bases and J by 5 bases; unmatched bases: 9. This CDR3 is built from 15 residues. CDR3 nucleotide sequence: TGTGCCAGCAGTTACGGGACAGGGATACGGGAGACCCAGTACTTC. The encoded protein is CASSYGTGIRETQYF.

There are a few counts of this clonotype. This chain uses TRBV12-3 or TRBV12-4 with TRBJ2-2, with 10 bases lining up with TRBD2. The V and J ends lost 5 bases and 6 bases, in that order; junction bases with no gene match: 9. The CDR3 spans 16 residues. In nucleotides, the CDR3 is TGTGCCAGCAGTCGTAATAGCGGGAGGAAGGCCGGGGAGCTGTTTTTT. Translating gives CASSRNSGRKAGELFF.

This clonotype was observed a few times. This CDR3 reads CSVRGNTEAFF. CDR3 sequence (DNA): TGCAGCGTCAGGGGCAACACTGAAGCTTTCTTT. The chain recombines TRBV29-1 with TRBJ1-1; possibly TRBD1 for D (6 bases). This CDR3 has 11 residues. Looked up from germline, CDR1 is SQVTM and CDR2 is ANQGSEA. With 6 bases removed from V and 2 bases from J, the gap between germline ends came to 7 bases.

This clonotype was recorded a few times. V and J are TRBV4-2 and TRBJ2-1, with D possibly being TRBD1 (7 bases). The CDR3 runs to 18 residues. Trimming removed 1 base at V and 0 bases at J, with 16 bases between. Germline lookup yields CDR1 LGHNA and CDR2 YNFKEQ. The CDR3 DNA follows: TGTGCCAGCAGCCAAGCCACGGGACAGACTAGCTCCTACAATGAGCAGTTCTTC. This gives the protein CASSQATGQTSSYNEQFF.

This clonotype was found a few times. The V call is TRBV20-1, the J call TRBJ2-3, with D possibly TRBD1 on 6 matching bases. CDR1 DFQATT and CDR2 SNEGSKA come from the germline V gene (reference sequence). This CDR3 is 14 amino acids long. V lost 8 bases and J 2 bases, leaving 17 bases between the germline ends. This CDR3 is CSTPGQPHTDTQYF. The CDR3 DNA follows: TGCAGTACACCGGGACAACCCCACACAGATACGCAGTATTTT.

The chain couples TRBV7-9 to TRBJ2-7; D is uncertain. The CDR3 is made up of 13 amino acids. Germline assignment: CDR1 SEHNR and CDR2 FQNEAQ (reference sequence). V was shortened by 4 bases and J by 7 bases, with 14 bases between the two germline ends. DNA of the CDR3: TGTGCCAGCAGCTCCCGCCCCCCTGGGGAGCAGTACTTC. Translating it yields CASSSRPPGEQYF.

This clonotype appeared a few times. J is TRBJ1-6 and V is TRBV30; D remains unclear. Germline V gene data show CDR1 as GTSNPN and CDR2 as SVGIG (reference sequence). The CDR3 is made up of 12 amino acids. V was clipped by 3 bases and J by 7 bases, with 7 bases between them. The CDR3: CAWSNGNSPLHF. CDR3 DNA: TGTGCCTGGAGCAATGGCAATTCACCCCTCCACTTT.

The V gene is TRBV12-3 or TRBV12-4, the J gene TRBJ2-7; D tentatively fits TRBD1 or TRBD2 (5 bases each). This CDR3 contains 14 residues. Trimming pared 5 bases from V and 5 bases from J, leaving 16 bases between. The CDR3 protein is CASSKKDGADEQYF. CDR3 in DNA: TGTGCCAGCAGTAAAAAGGACGGGGCGGACGAGCAGTACTTC.

CDR3 in amino acids: CASSLDWTTETQYF. In nucleotides, the CDR3 is TGTGCCAGCAGCTTAGATTGGACTACAGAGACCCAGTACTTC. The chain employs TRBV7-2 and TRBJ2-5; a weak D match, TRBD2 (6 bases). This CDR3 comprises 14 residues. The V end lost 1 base, the J end lost 4 bases, and 10 bases lay between the germline ends. Germline assignment: CDR1 SGHTA and CDR2 FQGNSA.

This clonotype occurred many times. CDR3 DNA: TGCGCCAGCAGCCAAGGGGACAGTTCCTACGAGCAGTACTTC. Translated, it gives CASSQGDSSYEQYF. The J gene is TRBJ2-7, the V gene TRBV4-1; 7 nucleotides match TRBD1. The germline V gene encodes CDR1 MGHRA and CDR2 YSYEKL. The V gene end was trimmed by 1 base and the J gene end by 1 base; junction bases not matched to a gene: 1. The CDR3 length is 14 residues.

This clonotype was detected many times. The chain couples TRBV12-3 or TRBV12-4 to TRBJ1-5; D possibly corresponds to TRBD1 (6 bases). V gave up 6 bases and J gave up 5 bases, with 14 bases separating them. The CDR3 is made up of 14 amino acids. CDR3 region: CASSSTGSDQPQHF. DNA for the CDR3: TGTGCCAGCAGCTCCACAGGGAGCGATCAGCCCCAGCATTTT.

For the CDR3, the DNA is TGCAGTGCTAGATTTCGGGAACACTCCTACAATGAGCAGTTCTTC. Its translation is CSARFREHSYNEQFF. The chain carries TRBV20-1 and TRBJ2-1, with a weak D call TRBD2 (5 bases). CDR1 and CDR2 from the germline V gene are DFQATT and SNEGSKA (reference sequence). Between the trimmed V and J ends, which lost 2 bases and 0 bases, there was a span of 11 bases. CDR3 size: 15 residues.

On this clonotype: The junction does not match germline at one end; this may be a read error. The chain links TRBV7-2 to TRBJ2-7, with D possibly being TRBD2 (8 bases). CDR1 is SGHTA and CDR2 is FQGNSA in the germline V gene. This CDR3 has 14 residues. The CDR3 protein is CASSPPGTRGTGDF. The DNA of the CDR3 is TGTGCCAGCAGCCCCCCCGGGACTAGGGGAACAGGGGACTTC.

The chain links TRBV6-2 or TRBV6-3 to TRBJ2-1; no clear D. In germline, CDR1 is MNHEY, CDR2 SVGEGT. V lost 3 bases and J lost 3, with 9 bases in between. CDR3 length equals 14 residues. CDR3 in amino acids: CASSYSGLYNEQFF. The CDR3 bases are TGTGCCAGCAGTTATTCCGGGCTCTACAATGAGCAGTTCTTC.